These 27 T cell receptor beta chains were sequenced from one sample in a study of control samples from healthy donors and cancer patients. The repertoire was sequenced with immunoSEQ multiplex PCR; TCRdb's copy has only in-frame clones and lacks some. Altogether just over 150,000 clones are present, about 93% being singletons, with the ten largest covering around 2.5%. Sequenced input: blood. Receptors originate from a man between 45 and 60 years old in good health.

The chain has TRBV19 and TRBJ2-3; no clear D. From germline, CDR1 is LNHDA and CDR2 SQIVND (reference sequence). The CDR3 covers 13 residues. Trimming took 5 bases from V and 0 from J, leaving 6 bases between them. CDR3 bases: TGTGCCAGTAGTGACACTAGCACAGATACGCAGTATTTT. Its protein is CASSDTSTDTQYF.

The rearrangement joins TRBV6-1 to TRBJ1-1, with D maybe TRBD1 (6 bases). The V end lost 2 bases, the J end lost 10 bases, and 17 bases lay between the germline ends. Looked up from germline, CDR1 is MNHNS and CDR2 is SASEGT. There are 14 residues in the CDR3. This chain's CDR3 is CASSEWGGGERAFF. The DNA for the CDR3 is TGTGCCAGCAGTGAATGGGGGGGCGGCGAGAGAGCTTTCTTT.

The chain recombines TRBV19 with TRBJ1-1; D remains unclear. V lost 3 bases and J lost 1, with 21 bases in between. This CDR3 is built from 18 residues. Germline CDR1 LNHDA, CDR2 SQIVND (reference sequence). The CDR3 DNA sequence: TGTGCCAGTAGTATTCCTACGTCGGGAATAAACGGGAACACTGAAGCTTTCTTT. This translates into CASSIPTSGINGNTEAFF.

V gene TRBV27 combines with J gene TRBJ2-2, with 10 bases fitting TRBD2. The germline CDR1 and CDR2 sequences are MNHEY and SMNVEV (reference sequence). J gave up 7 bases and V 8 bases, and 10 bases lay outside the gene matches. CDR3 length: 15 amino acids. CDR3 sequence reads: CASGGLAGANGELFF. DNA for the CDR3: TGTGCCAGCGGAGGGCTAGCGGGAGCTAACGGGGAGCTGTTTTTT.

This sequence joins TRBV28 and TRBJ1-4; no clear D gene. Between the trimmed V and J ends, which lost 3 bases and 0 bases, there was a span of 8 bases. The V gene's germline CDR1 is MDHEN and CDR2 SYDVKM. The CDR3 loop spans 15 amino acids. CDR3 coding DNA: TGTGCCAGCAGTTTTCTGGACGCAACTAATGAAAAACTGTTTTTT. It is translated as CASSFLDATNEKLFF. Complete variable domain (other parts from reference TRBV28 and TRBJ1-4): DVKVTQSSRYLVKRTGEKVFLECVQDMDHENMFWYRQDPGLGLRLIYFSYDVKMKEKGDIPEGYSVSREKKERFSLILESASTNQTSMYLCASSFLDATNEKLFFGSGTQLSVL.

The J gene is TRBJ1-2, the V gene TRBV5-1; 8 nucleotides align to TRBD1. This CDR3 has 14 residues. V trimming: 0 bases; J trimming: 3 bases; junction bases outside the gene matches: 1. The germline gives CDR1 SGHRS, CDR2 YFSETQ. CDR3 DNA sequence: TGCGCCAGCAGCTTGGGGACAGGGTACTATGGCTACACCTTC. This translates into CASSLGTGYYGYTF.

This chain joins TRBV5-5 and TRBJ2-5; a possible D gene is TRBD1 (6 bases). V lost 2 bases to trimming and J lost 4 bases, with 15 bases between them. CDR1 is SGHKS, CDR2 YYEKEE, per germline (reference sequence). This CDR3 is 15 amino acids long. The CDR3 nucleotides read TGTGCCAGCAGCTTAGCCCGGGTAGGGGGAGAGACCCAGTACTTC. Translation gives CASSLARVGGETQYF.

This chain links TRBV29-1 with TRBJ2-3, with TRBD2 as a possible D gene (6 bases). Deletions cut 4 bases from V and 0 bases from J, with 14 bases between. Germline V gives CDR1 SQVTM, CDR2 ANQGSEA. The CDR3 runs to 15 residues. The CDR3 region is CSVVLPGRSTDTQYF. The CDR3 DNA reads as TGCAGCGTTGTATTACCAGGGAGGAGCACAGATACGCAGTATTTT.

This clone showed up just a few times. V usage is TRBV27 and J usage is TRBJ2-7; 7 bases line up with TRBD1. The CDR3 spans 15 residues. J lost 2 bases, V lost 0 bases, and 4 bases had no gene match. The germline gives CDR1 MNHEY, CDR2 SMNVEV (reference sequence). The CDR3 nucleotides read TGTGCCAGCAGTTTATCGTGGCAGGGGGCCTACGAGCAGTACTTC. Translation gives CASSLSWQGAYEQYF.

This rearrangement joins TRBV5-1 to TRBJ1-2; D gene ambiguous. Germline lookup yields CDR1 SGHRS and CDR2 YFSETQ. The CDR3 length is 15 residues. The V gene lost 4 bases and the J gene lost 2 bases, with 15 bases spanning the gap. CDR3 sequence: CASSPGPRENYGYTF. CDR3 DNA sequence: TGCGCCAGCAGCCCTGGGCCAAGGGAGAACTATGGCTACACCTTC.

V is TRBV18 and J is TRBJ2-1; the D gene is possibly TRBD2 (6 bases). This CDR3 comprises 15 residues. Germline V gene data show CDR1 as KGHSH and CDR2 as LQKENI. Trimming pared 8 bases from V and 5 bases from J, leaving 19 bases between. The CDR3 loop reads CASHLPGPGDNEQFF. The CDR3 DNA follows: TGTGCCAGCCACCTGCCAGGGCCGGGGGACAATGAGCAGTTCTTC.

In its sample, this clone was seen once. The rearrangement joins TRBV5-5 to TRBJ1-1, with D uncertain. The CDR3 runs to 14 residues. V lost 0 bases and J 3 bases, leaving 9 bases between the germline ends. Germline values: CDR1 SGHKS, CDR2 YYEKEE (reference sequence). CDR3 protein: CASSLGPRDTEAFF. As DNA, the CDR3 is TGTGCCAGCAGCTTGGGCCCGAGGGACACTGAAGCTTTCTTT.

V and J are TRBV28 and TRBJ2-1; D remains ambiguous. Germline CDR1 and CDR2: MDHEN and SYDVKM. CDR3 length: 16 amino acids. Trimming stripped 5 bases from V and 7 bases from J, with 21 bases between. The CDR3 nucleotides read TGTGCCAGCAGTCCCCTGGGCGCTGGGGTAGGGAATGAGCAGTTCTTC. It encodes CASSPLGAGVGNEQFF.

This chain uses TRBV3-1 (or the pseudogene TRBV3-2) with TRBJ2-7; 13 positions agree with TRBD2. Per the germline V gene, CDR1 is LGHDT and CDR2 is YNNKEL (reference sequence). The CDR3 totals 15 residues. J lost 3 bases, V lost 1 base, and 0 bases had no gene match. The CDR3 DNA follows: TGTGCCAGCAGCCAAGGACTAGCGGGAGGCTACGAGCAGTACTTC. Translated: CASSQGLAGGYEQYF.

CDR3 nucleotide sequence: TGTGCCAGCAGTACCCATACAGGGGGGTACACTGAAGCTTTCTTT. Its translation: CASSTHTGGYTEAFF. This chain uses TRBV6-6 with TRBJ1-1; 8 nucleotides line up with TRBD1. The CDR3 extends over 15 amino acids. The germline V gene has CDR1 MNHNY and CDR2 SVGAGI (reference sequence). J lost 3 bases, V lost 5 bases, and 8 bases had no gene match.

The chain uses TRBV6-4 and TRBJ2-1; 8 bases line up with TRBD2. Germline CDR1 reads MRHNA; CDR2 reads SNTAGT. V shed 3 bases, J shed 7 bases, and the junction held 14 bases outside the gene matches. This CDR3 spans 17 amino acids. CDR3 amino acids: CASSEVGGRTLLNEQFF. In nucleotides, the CDR3 is TGTGCCAGCAGTGAAGTCGGCGGGAGGACCCTTTTGAATGAGCAGTTCTTC.

This clone came up once. The DNA of the CDR3 is TGTGCCAGCAGTACCAGCGCTCCCTACGAGCAGTACTTC. It yields the protein CASSTSAPYEQYF. The V gene is TRBV28, the J gene TRBJ2-7; D not certain. The CDR3 has 13 residues. The V and J ends lost 5 bases and 2 bases respectively, with 10 bases between them. Per the germline V gene, CDR1 is MDHEN and CDR2 is SYDVKM.

Turning to this clone: One end of the junction fails to match germline, which may point to a read error. V is TRBV6-5 and J is TRBJ1-1, with D possibly TRBD1 on 5 matching bases. In germline, CDR1 is MNHEY, CDR2 SVGAGI. The CDR3 sequence is 14 residues long. This CDR3 reads CASSHSGTNTEAFF. DNA for the CDR3: TGTGCCAGCAGTCACTCAGGGACGAACACTGAAGCTTTCTTT.

The rearrangement joins TRBV19 to TRBJ2-1; weak D call: TRBD1 (6 bases). CDR3 size: 11 residues. V was clipped by 5 bases and J by 8 bases, with 7 bases between them. Germline V gene data show CDR1 as LNHDA and CDR2 as SQIVND (reference sequence). For the CDR3, the DNA is TGTGCCAGTAGTTACAGGGATGAGCAGTTCTTC. Translating it yields CASSYRDEQFF. Looking up the rest from reference TRBV19 and TRBJ2-1 gives the full variable domain: DGGITQSPKYLFRKEGQNVTLSCEQNLNHDAMYWYRQDPGQGLRLIYYSQIVNDFQKGDIAEGYSVSREKKESFPLTVTSAQKNPTAFYLCASSYRDEQFFGPGTRLTVL.

The chain combines TRBV28 with TRBJ2-7; D assignment may be TRBD1 or TRBD2 (7 bases each). This CDR3 has 16 residues. The V gene's germline CDR1 is MDHEN and CDR2 SYDVKM. V was pared by 7 bases and J by 4 bases, with 23 bases between. The CDR3 DNA is TGTGCCAGCATACCCAGGGGGGGCACGGGGGTATACGAGCAGTACTTC. This gives the protein CASIPRGGTGVYEQYF.

This chain joins TRBV3-1 (or the pseudogene TRBV3-2) and TRBJ2-5; D is tentatively TRBD1 or TRBD2 (6 bases each). V was trimmed by 5 bases and J by 5 bases, leaving 21 bases between them. This CDR3 is built from 16 residues. Per the germline V gene, CDR1 is LGHDT and CDR2 is YNNKEL (reference sequence). The CDR3 DNA follows: TGTGCCAGCAGCGCCCGGGGGCAGGGGCGCGGGGAGACCCAGTACTTC. Its protein product is CASSARGQGRGETQYF.

The chain combines TRBV24-1 with TRBJ2-2; possible D gene TRBD1, 6 bases. Per germline, CDR1 KGHDR and CDR2 SFDVKD. Trimming removed 0 bases from V and 5 bases from J, with 12 bases in between. There are 16 residues in the CDR3. The CDR3 protein is CATSDLQKGVTGELFF. The CDR3 nucleotides are TGTGCCACCAGTGATTTGCAGAAGGGGGTGACCGGGGAGCTGTTTTTT.

This sequence joins TRBV19 and TRBJ1-2; D might be TRBD1 (5 bases). The CDR3 sequence is 15 residues long. V lost 5 bases and J lost 4, with 17 bases in between. Germline CDR1 and CDR2: LNHDA and SQIVND (reference sequence). Here the CDR3 reads CASSQTVDSLYGYTF. The CDR3 bases are TGTGCCAGTAGTCAAACCGTCGACAGCCTCTATGGCTACACCTTC. The variable domain in full, completed from reference TRBV19 and TRBJ1-2, reads DGGITQSPKYLFRKEGQNVTLSCEQNLNHDAMYWYRQDPGQGLRLIYYSQIVNDFQKGDIAEGYSVSREKKESFPLTVTSAQKNPTAFYLCASSQTVDSLYGYTFGSGTRLTVV.

V usage is TRBV6-1 and J usage is TRBJ2-1; TRBD2 aligns across 10 bases. Germline V gene data show CDR1 as MNHNS and CDR2 as SASEGT. The V and J ends lost 3 bases and 8 bases, in that order; junction bases with no gene match: 4. The CDR3 covers 14 residues. In DNA form, the CDR3 reads TGTGCCAGCAGTGAGTCTAGCGGGAGAGATGAGCAGTTCTTC. This gives the protein CASSESSGRDEQFF.

The chain has TRBV7-6 and TRBJ2-1, with unresolved D. V shed 1 base and J shed 0 bases, with 10 bases lying between them. CDR1 SGHVS and CDR2 FNYEAQ come from the germline V gene. This CDR3 has 16 amino acids. CDR3: CASSLVASPSYNEQFF. CDR3 nucleotides: TGTGCCAGCAGCTTAGTCGCTAGTCCCTCCTACAATGAGCAGTTCTTC. The whole variable domain, remainder taken from reference TRBV7-6 and TRBJ2-1, is GAGVSQSPRYKVTKRGQDVALRCDPISGHVSLYWYRQALGQGPEFLTYFNYEAQQDKSGLPNDRFSAERPEGSISTLTIQRTEQRDSAMYRCASSLVASPSYNEQFFGPGTRLTVL.

V gene TRBV7-6 combines with J gene TRBJ2-3; 7 bases fit TRBD2. The CDR3 consists of 17 residues. Germline lookup yields CDR1 SGHVS and CDR2 FNYEAQ. The ends lost 1 base at V and 3 bases at J; junction bases unmatched: 10. CDR3 coding DNA: TGTGCCAGCAGCTTAGGGTCGGCGGGAGCGCGGACAGATACGCAGTATTTT. Translating it yields CASSLGSAGARTDTQYF.

V gene TRBV28 combines with J gene TRBJ1-4; D is ambiguous. This CDR3 region has 14 residues. Trimming took off 2 bases at V and 4 bases at J, with 8 bases between the two ends. CDR1 is MDHEN and CDR2 is SYDVKM in the germline V gene. The CDR3 DNA sequence: TGTGCCAGCAGTTTAAGACGGAGTAATGAAAAACTGTTTTTT. It encodes CASSLRRSNEKLFF.